This passage covers 25 T cell receptor beta chains from one sample sequenced in a study of T cell responses to AZD1222 COVID-19 vaccine. Produced via immunoSEQ multiplex PCR; TCRdb's table is partial and in-frame only. The sample has around 88,000 clones; roughly nine tenths are singletons. The source material was peripheral blood, sampled on day 0 of MenACWY control vaccination. The receptors here all came from an adult in good health.

V usage is TRBV3-1 (or the pseudogene TRBV3-2) and J usage is TRBJ1-1, with D possibly matching TRBD1 (6 bases). Germline V CDR1 and CDR2: LGHDT, YNNKEL (reference sequence). This CDR3 spans 11 amino acids. Trimming shortened V by 4 bases and J by 9 bases, and 9 bases separated the two germline ends. Here the CDR3 reads CASSPGTKAFF. As DNA, the CDR3 is TGTGCCAGCAGCCCCGGGACAAAAGCTTTCTTT.

The genes are TRBV30 and TRBJ2-7; TRBD1 is a possible D gene (6 bases). V lost 3 bases and J 3 bases, leaving 12 bases between the germline ends. The CDR3 runs to 13 residues. CDR1 GTSNPN and CDR2 SVGIG come from the germline V gene (reference sequence). The CDR3 here is CAWRSGAIYEQYF. For the CDR3, the DNA is TGTGCCTGGAGGTCAGGGGCAATCTACGAGCAGTACTTC. Combining the CDR3 with reference TRBV30 and TRBJ2-7 gives the whole variable domain SQTIHQWPATLVQPVGSPLSLECTVEGTSNPNLYWYRQAAGRGLQLLFYSVGIGQISSEVPQNLSASRPQDRQFILSSKKLLLSDSGFYLCAWRSGAIYEQYFGPGTRLTVT.

CDR3 sequence: CASLGSLNTEAFF. The CDR3 region has the DNA TGTGCCAGCTTGGGCAGCCTTAACACTGAAGCTTTCTTT. This chain connects TRBV18 to TRBJ1-1, with D hard to call. The CDR3 is 13 residues long. Germline V gives CDR1 KGHSH, CDR2 LQKENI. Trimming took 7 bases from V and 2 from J, leaving 11 bases between them.

This chain uses TRBV7-9 with TRBJ1-4; D is unclear. In germline, CDR1 is SEHNR, CDR2 FQNEAQ (reference sequence). Trimming took 5 bases from V and 7 from J, leaving 17 bases between them. The CDR3 runs to 15 residues. The CDR3 region is CASSRTLAQSEKLFF. The CDR3 DNA reads as TGTGCCAGCAGCCGGACTCTCGCACAGTCTGAAAAACTGTTTTTT.

The chain uses TRBV9 and TRBJ1-3; D is undetermined. The V end was cut by 0 bases, the J end by 4 bases, with 5 bases between. The CDR3 spans 13 residues. Germline-derived CDR1 and CDR2 are SGDLS and YYNGEE. CDR3 loop: CASSVAAGNTIYF. In DNA form, the CDR3 reads TGTGCCAGCAGCGTAGCTGCGGGAAACACCATATATTTT.

V gene TRBV4-3 combines with J gene TRBJ2-7, with D perhaps matching TRBD1 (6 bases). Germline CDR1 and CDR2: LGHNA and YSLEER. With 2 bases removed from V and 5 bases from J, the gap between germline ends came to 10 bases. The CDR3 has 13 amino acids. CDR3 DNA sequence: TGCGCCAGCAGCCAAAACAGGGTCAACGAGCAGTACTTC. Encoded protein: CASSQNRVNEQYF.

This rearrangement joins TRBV30 to TRBJ1-2, with D uncertain. V lost 0 bases and J 7 bases, leaving 6 bases between the germline ends. CDR3 length: 11 amino acids. Germline V lookup: CDR1 GTSNPN, CDR2 SVGIG (reference sequence). CDR3 sequence reads: CAWSVSTGYTF. In nucleotides, the CDR3 is TGTGCCTGGAGTGTGTCGACTGGCTACACCTTC.

The chain joins TRBV9 to TRBJ2-1; 9 nucleotides align to TRBD2. Trimming took 0 bases from V and 6 from J; bases not matched to a gene: 7. This CDR3 spans 16 amino acids. Looked up from germline, CDR1 is SGDLS and CDR2 is YYNGEE. This chain's CDR3 is CASSVASTSGFNEQFF. CDR3 bases: TGTGCCAGCAGCGTAGCTTCGACTAGCGGCTTCAATGAGCAGTTCTTC.

This clone was found once. The gene calls are TRBV27 and TRBJ2-7; D possibly corresponds to TRBD1 (5 bases). This CDR3 has 16 amino acids. V lost 2 bases and J 4 bases, leaving 18 bases between the germline ends. Germline V gives CDR1 MNHEY, CDR2 SMNVEV (reference sequence). This chain's CDR3 is CASSLRGAAPRYEQYF. Here the CDR3 DNA reads TGTGCCAGCAGTTTAAGGGGTGCGGCTCCTCGGTACGAGCAGTACTTC.

The J gene is TRBJ2-2, the V gene TRBV4-3; D is uncertain. V was shortened by 0 bases and J by 5 bases, with 1 base between the two germline ends. Germline-derived CDR1 and CDR2 are LGHNA and YSLEER. This CDR3 is built from 12 residues. The CDR3 loop is CASSQDTGELFF. The CDR3 DNA reads TGCGCCAGCAGCCAAGATACCGGGGAGCTGTTTTTT.

The chain has TRBV2 and TRBJ1-6, with 9 bases fitting TRBD1. The CDR3 contains 15 residues. Trimming cost V 6 bases and J 7 bases; bases outside gene matches: 7. The germline V gene encodes CDR1 SNHLY and CDR2 FYNNEI. The CDR3 region is CASRWGQGGNSPLHF. The CDR3, as DNA: TGTGCCAGCAGATGGGGACAGGGTGGGAATTCACCCCTCCACTTT.

The chain couples TRBV5-1 to TRBJ2-5; TRBD2 matches 11 bases. Germline-derived CDR1 and CDR2 are SGHRS and YFSETQ. The CDR3 is made up of 16 amino acids. Trimming removed 0 bases from V and 4 bases from J; junction bases left unmatched: 5. The CDR3 here is CASSLEASGGIETQYF. Written as DNA, the CDR3 is TGCGCCAGCAGCTTGGAGGCTAGCGGGGGGATAGAGACCCAGTACTTC.

The chain combines TRBV19 with TRBJ1-2; D unresolved. The CDR3 is made up of 17 amino acids. CDR1 is LNHDA, CDR2 SQIVND, per germline (reference sequence). The V gene lost 1 base and the J gene lost 5 bases, with 20 bases spanning the gap. CDR3 protein: CASSIGFRILFQYGYTF. The CDR3 DNA reads as TGTGCCAGTAGTATAGGCTTCAGGATTCTGTTCCAATATGGCTACACCTTC. Based on the CDR3 plus reference TRBV19 and TRBJ1-2, the full variable domain is DGGITQSPKYLFRKEGQNVTLSCEQNLNHDAMYWYRQDPGQGLRLIYYSQIVNDFQKGDIAEGYSVSREKKESFPLTVTSAQKNPTAFYLCASSIGFRILFQYGYTFGSGTRLTVV.

The rearrangement links TRBV12-5 to TRBJ1-2, with D maybe TRBD1 (5 bases). Germline loops: CDR1 LGHNT, CDR2 FRNRAP. Trimming took 9 bases from V and 2 from J, leaving 16 bases between them. The CDR3 consists of 14 residues. The CDR3: CARGEGRVNYGYTF. CDR3 in DNA: TGTGCTAGGGGAGAGGGCAGGGTGAACTATGGCTACACCTTC.

V and J are TRBV9 and TRBJ1-1; D gene uncertain. The CDR3 totals 14 residues. Germline V gene sequence: CDR1 SGDLS, CDR2 YYNGEE. V lost 0 bases to trimming and J lost 1 base, with 7 bases between them. The CDR3 DNA is TGTGCCAGCAGCGTAGGAGAGGCGAACACTGAAGCTTTCTTT. Its translation: CASSVGEANTEAFF.

This rearrangement joins TRBV10-3 to TRBJ1-1; perhaps TRBD1 as D (5 bases). V dropped 6 bases and J dropped 2 bases, with 13 bases sitting between them. The CDR3 has 14 amino acids. The germline CDR1 and CDR2 sequences are ENHRY and SYGVKD. This CDR3 reads CAISPTEGNTEAFF. The CDR3 region has the DNA TGTGCCATCAGCCCGACAGAGGGAAACACTGAAGCTTTCTTT.

The genes are TRBV5-4 and TRBJ1-1; TRBD1 might be the D (5 bases). CDR1 is SGHNT and CDR2 is YYREEE in the germline V gene (reference sequence). The CDR3 totals 15 residues. Trimming cost V 0 bases and J 0 bases, with 9 bases left between them. The DNA of the CDR3 is TGTGCCAGCAGCTTGGAACAGGCAATGAACACTGAAGCTTTCTTT. Residues: CASSLEQAMNTEAFF.

V gene TRBV4-3 combines with J gene TRBJ2-1, with 10 bases fitting TRBD1. Germline values: CDR1 LGHNA, CDR2 YSLEER. CDR3 length equals 16 residues. The J segment lost 7 bases and the V segment lost 4 bases, leaving 10 bases of the junction unmatched. Here the CDR3 DNA reads TGCGCCAGCAGCCCACCCGCGGGACAGGGGACTAATGAGCAGTTCTTC. This translates into CASSPPAGQGTNEQFF.

This chain links TRBV2 with TRBJ2-5, with 7 bases aligning to TRBD1. The germline gives CDR1 SNHLY, CDR2 FYNNEI. The CDR3 has 15 residues. V lost 6 bases and J lost 5; bases outside the gene matches: 12. Here the CDR3 DNA reads TGTGCCAGCAGCCCTCCGGGACAGCGCAGGGAGACCCAGTACTTC. The encoded protein is CASSPPGQRRETQYF.

The CDR3 loop is CASSLNELIGRSYEQYF. The CDR3 DNA reads as TGTGCCAGCAGCTTAAATGAGTTGATAGGGAGGTCCTACGAGCAGTACTTC. The J gene is TRBJ2-7, the V gene TRBV11-3; tentatively, D is TRBD2 (6 bases). V was shortened by 2 bases and J by 1 base, with 18 bases between the two germline ends. The CDR3 runs 17 residues. Germline V gene sequence: CDR1 SGHNT, CDR2 YENEEA.

This chain joins TRBV11-3 and TRBJ1-4, with D maybe TRBD1 (5 bases). The germline V and J ends were trimmed by 2 bases and 1 base, with 5 bases remaining between them. The CDR3 is 14 residues long. CDR1 and CDR2 (germline): SGHNT, YENEEA. The DNA for the CDR3 is TGTGCCAGCAGCTTACAGGGAACTAATGAAAAACTGTTTTTT. It specifies CASSLQGTNEKLFF.

J is TRBJ1-4 and V is TRBV7-9; TRBD1 matches 9 bases. The V segment lost 4 bases and the J segment 5 bases; nucleotides outside the gene matches: 2. This CDR3 contains 14 residues. Germline CDR1 reads SEHNR; CDR2 reads FQNEAQ (reference sequence). The CDR3 region is CASSSTGGNEKLFF. DNA of the CDR3: TGTGCCAGCAGCTCCACAGGGGGCAATGAAAAACTGTTTTTT.

This rearrangement joins TRBV27 to TRBJ1-6, with unresolved D. The CDR3 is 15 amino acids. Trimming removed 8 bases at V and 9 bases at J, with 20 bases between. The germline V gene has CDR1 MNHEY and CDR2 SMNVEV (reference sequence). In DNA form, the CDR3 reads TGTGCCAGCTCTGAAATTGGGTATGGTATTTCACCCCTCCACTTT. Its protein product is CASSEIGYGISPLHF.

This clone appeared a few times. J is TRBJ2-7 and V is TRBV9; D unresolved. This CDR3 is built from 15 residues. V was trimmed by 1 base and J by 3 bases, leaving 14 bases between them. Per the germline V gene, CDR1 is SGDLS and CDR2 is YYNGEE. The CDR3 reads CASSVNPSPLYEQYF. CDR3 nucleotide sequence: TGTGCCAGCAGCGTAAACCCCTCGCCCCTCTACGAGCAGTACTTC.

This clone was counted a single time. The chain links TRBV6-4 to TRBJ1-3; perhaps TRBD1 as D (5 bases). The CDR3 is 11 amino acids. The V end was cut by 8 bases, the J end by 10 bases, with 12 bases between. Per the germline V gene, CDR1 is MRHNA and CDR2 is SNTAGT. CDR3 sequence: CASGGGETIYF. DNA for the CDR3: TGTGCCAGCGGGGGAGGGGAAACCATATATTTT.